These 11 T cell receptor beta chains came from one sample sequenced in a study of T cell clones after liver transplantation. Libraries were prepared by immunoSEQ multiplex PCR; TCRdb keeps only in-frame clonotypes and omits some of them. The repertoire includes some 80,000 clones, around four fifths of them detected once, and 2.1% sits in the top ten. The sequenced sample was CD4+ T cells from blood, obtained about 50 months after liver transplant. These TCRs come from a human patient who received a liver transplant. Some of the T cells may derive from the graft donor.

This clone was counted once. V is TRBV19 and J is TRBJ2-3, with TRBD1 as a possible D gene (6 bases). Germline V gives CDR1 LNHDA, CDR2 SQIVND (reference sequence). CDR3 length: 14 amino acids. V dropped 9 bases and J dropped 3 bases, with 16 bases sitting between them. The chain's CDR3 is CASRRQAGTDTQYF. The CDR3 DNA is TGTGCCAGCAGGAGACAGGCTGGAACAGATACGCAGTATTTT. The full variable domain, in which reference TRBV19 and TRBJ2-3 provide the parts outside the CDR3, is DGGITQSPKYLFRKEGQNVTLSCEQNLNHDAMYWYRQDPGQGLRLIYYSQIVNDFQKGDIAEGYSVSREKKESFPLTVTSAQKNPTAFYLCASRRQAGTDTQYFGPGTRLTVL.

The CDR3 loop is CASSIGGVQYEQYF. DNA of the CDR3: TGTGCCAGTAGTATAGGAGGGGTCCAGTACGAGCAGTACTTC. The chain links TRBV19 to TRBJ2-7; perhaps D is TRBD1 or TRBD2 (5 bases each). Trimming removed 1 base at V and 4 bases at J, with 11 bases between. The CDR3 is 14 amino acids. Germline assignment: CDR1 LNHDA and CDR2 SQIVND (reference sequence).

This chain uses TRBV29-1 with TRBJ2-5; D possibly matches TRBD1 or TRBD2 (5 bases each). CDR1 is SQVTM and CDR2 is ANQGSEA in the germline V gene. Deletions cut 7 bases from V and 1 base from J, with 10 bases between. The CDR3 loop spans 12 amino acids. The CDR3 DNA reads TGCAGCGCCGGGGACCTCCAAGAGACCCAGTACTTC. It specifies CSAGDLQETQYF.

V gene TRBV7-2 combines with J gene TRBJ1-1; no definite D call. Germline assignment: CDR1 SGHTA and CDR2 FQGNSA. Between the trimmed V and J ends, which lost 4 bases and 1 base, there was a span of 13 bases. The CDR3 is 15 amino acids. The CDR3 loop reads CASSSLLAQNTEAFF. Here the CDR3 DNA reads TGTGCCAGCAGCTCCCTCCTGGCCCAGAACACTGAAGCTTTCTTT.

The chain has TRBV11-3 and TRBJ2-1; the D call may be TRBD1 or TRBD2 (5 bases each). The CDR3 consists of 16 residues. Germline V gives CDR1 SGHNT, CDR2 YENEEA. V lost 0 bases to trimming and J lost 4 bases, with 13 bases between them. As DNA, the CDR3 is TGTGCCAGCAGCTTAGAGGGGACCTCCCTTTACAATGAGCAGTTCTTC. The encoded protein is CASSLEGTSLYNEQFF.

The chain has TRBV7-3 and TRBJ2-5; 9 positions agree with TRBD2. The CDR3 has 15 amino acids. Per germline, CDR1 SGHTA and CDR2 FQGTGA. The J segment lost 5 bases and the V segment lost 3 bases, leaving 7 bases of the junction unmatched. CDR3 sequence reads: CASSFAGTSLETQYF. Written as DNA, the CDR3 is TGTGCCAGCAGCTTCGCGGGGACTAGCCTGGAGACCCAGTACTTC.

Only a few counts were recorded for this clone. CDR3: CASSLITRGRGNTIYF. CDR3 DNA sequence: TGTGCCAGCAGCTTGATCACCAGGGGCCGTGGAAACACCATATATTTT. The gene calls are TRBV7-9 and TRBJ1-3; a possible D gene is TRBD1 (6 bases). Looked up from germline, CDR1 is SEHNR and CDR2 is FQNEAQ (reference sequence). The CDR3 spans 16 residues. V was pared by 3 bases and J by 3 bases, with 15 bases between.

This rearrangement joins TRBV4-1 to TRBJ2-4; D gene uncertain. Germline V gene data show CDR1 as MGHRA and CDR2 as YSYEKL. The CDR3 is 14 amino acids. Trimming took off 4 bases at V and 0 bases at J, with 7 bases between the two ends. CDR3 residues: CASSPTGAKNIQYF. As DNA, the CDR3 is TGCGCCAGCAGCCCAACGGGAGCCAAAAACATTCAGTACTTC.

This clone was picked up one time. The chain joins TRBV19 to TRBJ2-3; 9 nucleotides align to TRBD2. The CDR3 has 14 residues. Germline V gives CDR1 LNHDA, CDR2 SQIVND (reference sequence). The J segment lost 0 bases and the V segment lost 8 bases, leaving 3 bases of the junction unmatched. The chain's CDR3 is CASGAGGSTDTQYF. The CDR3 region has the DNA TGTGCCAGTGGCGCGGGAGGGAGCACAGATACGCAGTATTTT.

The chain has TRBV7-2 and TRBJ2-5, with D perhaps TRBD1 (7 bases). CDR3 length: 15 residues. V shed 4 bases and J shed 1 base, with 13 bases lying between them. CDR1 and CDR2 (germline): SGHTA, FQGNSA. The CDR3, as DNA: TGTGCCAGCAGCTGGCAGGGGGGCGGCCAAGAGACCCAGTACTTC. Translating gives CASSWQGGGQETQYF.

The chain is built from TRBV7-9 and TRBJ2-2; D could derive from TRBD1 or TRBD2 (6 bases each). CDR3 length: 16 amino acids. Trimming stripped 5 bases from V and 3 bases from J, with 16 bases between. In germline, CDR1 is SEHNR, CDR2 FQNEAQ (reference sequence). The CDR3 is CASSPLGGIDTGELFF. The DNA for the CDR3 is TGTGCCAGCAGCCCACTGGGGGGCATCGACACCGGGGAGCTGTTTTTT.